This TCR beta chain derives from a study of blood T cell repertoires in COVID-19. For the study at large: From the United States, Italy and Spain came samples of acute and convalescent COVID-19. T cells, B-cell-depleted T cells, or PBMCs provided the cDNA or gDNA that served as material.

The CDR3 has 12 amino acids. Between the trimmed V and J ends, which lost 4 bases and 4 bases, there was a span of 8 bases. Germline CDR1 MNHEY, CDR2 SMNVEV (reference sequence). Per the study methods: Amplification with reference gene primers provided the estimates of nucleated cell counts. Sequenced by immunoSEQ multiplex PCR; TCRdb stores in-frame clones only, minus some. That table supplies the V and J calls and clone size; D and trimming were determined from the DNA. The sample lists roughly 240,000 clones, 82% occurring once. This sequence was found in a woman in her 70s with acute or convalescent COVID-19. The sample was peripheral blood. This chain uses TRBV27 with TRBJ2-7, with TRBD1 as a possible D gene (6 bases). The CDR3, as DNA: TGTGCCAGCAGTTCCAGGGGTTACGAGCAGTACTTC. It specifies CASSSRGYEQYF.